This T cell receptor (beta chain) stems from a study of OX40 agonist ivuxolimab in advanced cancers. With regard to the full study: Ivuxolimab was an agonistic, fully human IgG2 monoclonal antibody directed against OX40 (CD134), a costimulatory receptor. Intravenous ivuxolimab was administered to patients every 2 weeks at six dose levels: 0.01, 0.1, 0.3, 1.5, 3 and 10 mg/kg. Of the 52 patients in dose escalation, about 20 had hepatocellular carcinoma, about 15 had melanoma, 9 had renal cell carcinoma and 9 had head and neck cancer. A male proportion of 82.7% and a mean age of around 60 years, ranging from roughly 23 to 79, were recorded for the dose-escalation cohort. Prior anti-PD-1, anti-PD-L1 or anti-CTLA-4 therapy was permitted, and checkpoint inhibitors had been received by about 44% of dose-escalation patients. Three dose-escalation patients achieved partial responses, one with hepatocellular carcinoma and two with cutaneous melanoma. Peripheral TCRbeta sequencing aimed to test whether ivuxolimab altered TCR sequence diversity and caused clonal T-cell expansion. The paper reports the monotherapy dose-escalation portion (N = 52 patients) of the phase I ivuxolimab trial. Study-wide findings and limitations: Which antigens the clonally expanded peripheral T cells were specific for was not determined. Clonal expansion of both CD4+ and CD8+ blood T cells was observed from baseline to week 6 at doses 0.1 to 3.0 mg/kg. In the 0.1-3.0 mg/kg groups, partial responders had among the lowest normalized peripheral clonal expansion, particularly in CD8+ T cells. Low levels of normalized T-cell clonal expansion were also seen in some patients who did not respond. After ivuxolimab, expanded clones were on average more numerous among CD8+ T cells than among CD4+ T cells.

Comment on this clone: No cognate antigen has been identified for it. No qualities accompany the bases; no much larger clone lies one base away.

Patients with autoimmune disease history or receiving systemic immunosuppression were excluded from the trial. Peripheral blood for TCR sequencing was drawn from every dose cohort at baseline, at cycle 4 day 1 and at cycle 7 day 1. Samples were obtained from an open-label, multicenter, first-in-human phase I dose-escalation trial of ivuxolimab. Adults with locally advanced or metastatic melanoma, renal cell, hepatocellular, or head and neck squamous cell carcinoma were enrolled in the trial. CD4+ and CD8+ T cells were sorted separately from peripheral blood before TCR sequencing. Genomic DNA was isolated from the sorted cells so that the TCRbeta CDR3 region could be sequenced. The immunoSEQ Assay was used to sequence the TCRbeta CDR3 regions. As stored in TCRdb, this immuneACCESS dataset retains in-frame rearrangements with V and J assigned. A fraction of the clones does not appear; measured against another copy, unresolved V genes explain less than half of the discrepancy, and the remainder lacks a known reason. The sample data list under 80,000 clones, and over 75% of these were observed just once. In total, the top ten clones hold under 0.55% of the sample.

The source is an adult with an advanced solid tumor such as melanoma, head and neck, liver or kidney cancer. The specimen comprised CD4+ or CD8+ T cells sorted from blood, sampled in a trial of the OX40 agonist ivuxolimab.

The bases are TGTGCCAGCAGCCCCCGAGGGGGAGGGTCCAGCACAGATACGCAGTATTTT. Its protein reads: CASSPRGGGSSTDTQYF. The chain joins TRBV7-8 to TRBJ2-3; possibly the D gene is TRBD2, per 7 matching bases. Between the V and J ends, shortened by 5 bases and 0 bases respectively, the junction contains 18 bases. CDR1 and CDR2 are drawn from the germline V gene: SGHVS, FQNEAQ. The CDR3 starts with the cysteine, ends with the phenylalanine, and has 17 residues. Left in the record is the CDR3 DNA by itself, 51 bases read in frame from the first base. Supplemented by the reference TRBV7-8 and TRBJ2-3 proteins around the CDR3, the complete variable domain is GAGVSQSPRYKVAKRGQDVALRCDPISGHVSLFWYQQALGQGPEFLTYFQNEAQLDKSGLPSDRFFAERPEGSVSTLKIQRTQQEDSAVYLCASSPRGGGSSTDTQYFGPGTRLTVL.